This T cell receptor beta chain was recorded in a study of blood T cell repertoires in COVID-19 (dated by TCRdb to about 2020). Regarding the research as a whole: The collaborator samples originated in the United States, Italy and Spain and spanned the acute and convalescent phases of COVID-19. The material from the prospective study consisted of cDNA or gDNA derived from T cells, B-cell-depleted T cells, or PBMCs. Where available, HLA class I and class II types were taken from metadata supplied by the sample provider and were not determined by assay-based typing. Deeply sampled blood TCRbeta repertoires from subjects exposed to, actively infected with, or recovered from COVID-19 were included in the dataset. Nearly every sample came with metadata listing a de-identified subject ID, COVID-19 status, age in years and sex. The repertoires were released in a freely available public database intended as a resource for research on the immune response to SARS-CoV-2. Samples were obtained from the ongoing ImmuneRACE study (first 160 participants) and from some 1,300 subjects provided by 6 global collaborators.

The germline V gene (reference sequence) sets CDR1 to LGHDT and CDR2 to YNNKEL. Germline trimming: 5 bases from V, 4 bases from J; junction bases outside gene matches: 9. Including cysteine and phenylalanine, the CDR3 has 16 amino acids. The entry retains the CDR3 DNA only, 48 bases that are in frame from base 1. Participants in the prospective study were enrolled through a virtual design, were aged roughly 18 to 90 years, and lived in fewer than 30 United States geographic areas. To assign participants to cohorts, the prospective study relied on clinical history that participants themselves reported in a screening survey and a study questionnaire. ImmuneRACE Cohort 3 recovered participants were defined by two consecutive negative NP/OP PCR tests, healthcare professional clearance, or symptom resolution. In the prospective study, mobile phlebotomists collected whole blood, serum and a nasopharyngeal or oropharyngeal swab from each participant. Over an approximately two-month period, participants in the prospective study had the option of providing additional blood draws and questionnaires. Before DNA extraction, prospective study blood samples were shipped either frozen or at room temperature.

TCRbeta CDR3 regions were amplified from genomic DNA by means of the immunoSEQ Assay, a bias-controlled multiplex PCR. Per the authors' processing: Within the assay, amplification of reference gene primers was used to estimate how many nucleated cells each sample contained. To quantify the absolute abundance of each unique TCRbeta CDR3 rearrangement, sequence reads were collapsed and filtered. For each sample, productive Simpson clonality was calculated as the square root of Simpson's diversity index across productive rearrangements. The clones in this table, taken by TCRdb from immuneACCESS, are in-frame only. Not every clone is retained; where verified, under half of the shortfall comes from an unresolved V gene, and the cause of the rest is unknown. V, J and clone size were drawn from that table, and D and trimming were deduced from the DNA. The sample includes a few hundred thousand clones, with around 85% observed a single time. 18% of the sample lies in the top ten.

The paper as a whole reports these results and caveats: Clinical and demographic metadata were provided uncurated, with the amount varying by source and participant.

To note about this clone: Its antigen specificity is not known. Base qualities are not recorded, but no much larger clone differs from it by a single base.

The sample consisted of PBMCs or T cells enriched from blood (not recorded which). The rearrangement joined TRBV3-1 (or the pseudogene TRBV3-2) to TRBJ2-7, with 12 central nucleotides matching TRBD2. The TCR sequence derives from a man in his forties who had recovered from COVID-19. The CDR3 protein is CASSSTTSGRTYEQYF. In nucleotide form, the sequence is TGTGCCAGCAGCTCTACTACTAGCGGGAGGACTTACGAGCAGTACTTC.